The next 27 T cell receptor beta chains were all read from a single sample in a study of shared clonotypes between healthy human individuals (dated by TCRdb to about 2020). Library method: the immunoSEQ multiplex PCR assay. TCRdb stores this immuneACCESS table with in-frame sequences only. Part of the clones is absent; in the studies checked, under half of the shortfall reflects unresolved V genes, and no reason is known for the rest. The sample table holds about 1 million clones, of which 78% were seen once. Clones ranked in the top ten supply approximately 0.56% of the sample. Sequenced material: memory CD4+ T cells from PBMCs. The label giving this sample's cell subset or site can be read as: CD45RA-negative fraction. These receptors were taken from a man younger than 35 in good health. Some clones in this sample may be carry-over from other donors' samples.

V is TRBV19 and J is TRBJ2-3, with D possibly being TRBD2 (6 bases). Trimming cost V 6 bases and J 6 bases, with 19 bases left between them. This CDR3 comprises 15 residues. Germline V gene data show CDR1 as LNHDA and CDR2 as SQIVND (reference sequence). The CDR3 region is CASRNTPTRGDTQYF. The CDR3 DNA reads TGTGCCAGTAGAAACACGCCGACTCGGGGGGATACGCAGTATTTT.

The chain uses TRBV7-3 and TRBJ2-3, with 8 bases identical to TRBD1. The CDR3 loop spans 16 amino acids. Germline V gene sequence: CDR1 SGHTA, CDR2 FQGTGA. Unmatched junction bases numbered 13, after V lost 4 bases and J lost 7 bases. The CDR3 DNA reads as TGTGCCAGCAGCTCCCACCAGGGGGCCTCGGGAAATACGCAGTATTTT. Protein sequence: CASSSHQGASGNTQYF.

V usage is TRBV28 and J usage is TRBJ1-2; no clear D gene. Trimming cost V 3 bases and J 14 bases, with 25 bases left between them. This CDR3 spans 15 amino acids. Germline lookup yields CDR1 MDHEN and CDR2 SYDVKM. DNA for the CDR3: TGTGCCAGCAGTTTTAGTCGGGGAGGCGCCTTTTTTGAGACCTTC. It is translated as CASSFSRGGAFFETF.

This clone was counted between two and nine times. This chain connects TRBV6-1 to TRBJ2-7; 9 nucleotides align to TRBD2. The CDR3 contains 12 residues. Unmatched junction bases numbered 3, after V lost 8 bases and J lost 4 bases. CDR1 and CDR2 (germline): MNHNS, SASEGT. The CDR3 DNA reads TGTGCCAGCGGGCGGGGGGGATACGAGCAGTACTTC. Amino acid sequence: CASGRGGYEQYF.

The chain combines TRBV4-1 with TRBJ2-3; 8 bases match TRBD1. The length of the CDR3 is 18 residues. V lost 1 base and J lost 5; bases outside the gene matches: 14. Per germline, CDR1 MGHRA and CDR2 YSYEKL. CDR3 coding DNA: TGCGCCAGCAGCCAAGGTCCGGTGGTTGGGACAGGAAGAGATACGCAGTATTTT. Translation: CASSQGPVVGTGRDTQYF.

The gene calls are TRBV15 and TRBJ1-5; tentative D call: TRBD1 (5 bases). This CDR3 has 15 amino acids. CDR1 is LNHNV, CDR2 YYDKDF, per germline (reference sequence). V lost 5 bases and J lost 4, with 15 bases in between. For the CDR3, the DNA is TGTGCCACCAGCCAGGGCCGGTTTCTGAATCAGCCCCAGCATTTT. Translated, it gives CATSQGRFLNQPQHF.

This chain joins TRBV7-8 and TRBJ2-1, with a tentative D call TRBD2 (7 bases). Germline V gene lookup returns CDR1 SGHVS and CDR2 FQNEAQ. Trimming cost V 4 bases and J 0 bases, with 13 bases left between them. The CDR3 has 16 residues. CDR3 sequence (DNA): TGTGCCAGCAGCTCCCTAAGGGGGGGCTCCTACAATGAGCAGTTCTTC. As protein: CASSSLRGGSYNEQFF. The complete variable domain, with remaining parts taken from reference TRBV7-8 and TRBJ2-1, reads GAGVSQSPRYKVAKRGQDVALRCDPISGHVSLFWYQQALGQGPEFLTYFQNEAQLDKSGLPSDRFFAERPEGSVSTLKIQRTQQEDSAVYLCASSSLRGGSYNEQFFGPGTRLTVL.

This clone appeared a single time. This sequence joins TRBV4-1 and TRBJ1-3; tentative D call: TRBD1 (6 bases). The CDR3 has 17 amino acids. Trimming removed 3 bases at V and 3 bases at J, with 18 bases between. Germline CDR1 is MGHRA and CDR2 is YSYEKL. The CDR3 DNA reads as TGCGCCAGCAGCCATGCTCGGGGCAGGGGTTTTGGAAACACCATATATTTT. Protein sequence: CASSHARGRGFGNTIYF.

The V call is TRBV5-1, the J call TRBJ2-5; TRBD2 matches 13 bases. In germline, CDR1 is SGHRS, CDR2 YFSETQ. The V segment lost 0 bases and the J segment 5 bases; nucleotides outside the gene matches: 4. The CDR3 length is 16 residues. The CDR3 is CASSLEGLAGPETQYF. The CDR3 DNA sequence: TGCGCCAGCAGCTTGGAGGGACTAGCGGGACCCGAGACCCAGTACTTC.

The CDR3 loop reads CASRGPADEKLFF. CDR3 nucleotide sequence: TGTGCCAGTCGAGGGCCCGCCGATGAAAAACTGTTTTTT. V gene TRBV28 combines with J gene TRBJ1-4; the D is unclear. The V and J ends lost 9 bases and 6 bases respectively, with 14 bases between them. Germline CDR1 and CDR2: MDHEN and SYDVKM. The CDR3 extends over 13 amino acids.

This chain uses TRBV18 with TRBJ1-3, with D maybe TRBD1 (5 bases). V lost 3 bases and J lost 2, with 14 bases in between. Germline V gene data show CDR1 as KGHSH and CDR2 as LQKENI. The CDR3 is made up of 16 amino acids. The CDR3 sequence: CASSPLPADTGNTIYF. The CDR3, as DNA: TGTGCCAGCTCACCCCTCCCCGCGGACACTGGAAACACCATATATTTT.

As for this clone: Other DNA sequences of this sample code for an identical CDR3. The chain has TRBV27 and TRBJ2-7; D might be TRBD2 (5 bases). Trimming took off 5 bases at V and 2 bases at J, with 10 bases between the two ends. Germline V CDR1 and CDR2: MNHEY, SMNVEV (reference sequence). CDR3 length: 13 amino acids. CDR3 sequence reads: CASSLRGTYEQYF. In DNA form, the CDR3 reads TGTGCCAGCAGTCTCCGGGGTACCTACGAGCAGTACTTC.

V usage is TRBV27 and J usage is TRBJ1-4, with 7 bases matching TRBD1. V shed 7 bases, J shed 5 bases, and the junction held 4 bases outside the gene matches. Germline lookup yields CDR1 MNHEY and CDR2 SMNVEV (reference sequence). The CDR3 extends over 13 amino acids. CDR3 region: CASKQQGNEKLFF. The CDR3 DNA reads TGTGCCAGCAAACAACAGGGGAATGAAAAACTGTTTTTT.

The V gene is TRBV7-2, the J gene TRBJ2-5; 7 nucleotides align to TRBD1. The germline gives CDR1 SGHTA, CDR2 FQGNSA. The CDR3 contains 15 residues. Trimming at V came to 1 base and at J to 3 bases, leaving 5 bases not matched to a gene. The DNA of the CDR3 is TGTGCCAGCAGCTTAGGGCCCGGGACAGAAGAGACCCAGTACTTC. Its translation: CASSLGPGTEETQYF.

This clone was recorded only once. The genes are TRBV7-3 and TRBJ2-1; 10 nucleotides match TRBD1. The CDR3 extends over 15 amino acids. With 5 bases clipped from V and 6 bases from J, the junction kept 7 bases outside the gene matches. Germline V gene lookup returns CDR1 SGHTA and CDR2 FQGTGA. The CDR3 DNA reads TGTGCCAGCAGCCTAAGACAGGGGGCGGGCAATGAGCAGTTCTTC. Its translation: CASSLRQGAGNEQFF.

In nucleotides, the CDR3 is TGTGCCAGCAGACGCCTTGAGGGTTGGTTCTTC. It translates to CASRRLEGWFF. J is TRBJ2-1 and V is TRBV27, with a possible D match to TRBD2 (5 bases). V was cut by 6 bases and J by 15 bases, with 15 bases left in between. The germline CDR1 and CDR2 sequences are MNHEY and SMNVEV (reference sequence). This CDR3 has 11 amino acids.

This clone was observed a few times. The genes are TRBV11-2 and TRBJ1-1, with a weak D call TRBD1 (6 bases). V shed 2 bases and J shed 1 base, with 17 bases lying between them. The CDR3 has 17 residues. Germline assignment: CDR1 SGHAT and CDR2 FQNNGV. The CDR3 loop reads CASSLPPFGQPNTEAFF. CDR3 nucleotide sequence: TGTGCCAGCAGCTTACCACCTTTTGGACAGCCGAACACTGAAGCTTTCTTT. The full variable domain, with the rest looked up from reference TRBV11-2 and TRBJ1-1, is EAGVAQSPRYKIIEKRQSVAFWCNPISGHATLYWYQQILGQGPKLLIQFQNNGVVDDSQLPKDRFSAERLKGVDSTLKIQPAKLEDSAVYLCASSLPPFGQPNTEAFFGQGTRLTVV.

The chain carries TRBV6-5 and TRBJ2-3, with D unresolved. Trimming left V 7 bases short and J 4 bases short, with 9 bases between. CDR1 MNHEY and CDR2 SVGAGI come from the germline V gene. The CDR3 totals 12 residues. In DNA form, the CDR3 reads TGTGCCAGCAAGGGTCCGGCAGATACGCAGTATTTT. Translation: CASKGPADTQYF.

The chain links TRBV28 to TRBJ1-3; D is ambiguous. V was cut by 6 bases and J by 2 bases, with 8 bases left in between. The CDR3 is made up of 13 amino acids. Per the germline V gene, CDR1 is MDHEN and CDR2 is SYDVKM. The CDR3 region has the DNA TGTGCCAGCAGCCCGATAGCTGGAAACACCATATATTTT. Protein product: CASSPIAGNTIYF.

The rearrangement uses TRBV6-1 and TRBJ1-2; 7 bases fit TRBD1. The CDR3 covers 12 residues. J gave up 7 bases and V 6 bases, and 5 bases lay outside the gene matches. CDR1 is MNHNS and CDR2 is SASEGT in the germline V gene. The DNA for the CDR3 is TGTGCCAGCAGAGTAACAGGGGCTGGCTACACCTTC. It encodes CASRVTGAGYTF.

The rearrangement uses TRBV15 and TRBJ2-2; D gene unclear. Germline V lookup: CDR1 LNHNV, CDR2 YYDKDF (reference sequence). CDR3 length: 13 residues. Trimming removed 5 bases at V and 5 bases at J, with 9 bases between. The CDR3 sequence: CATSGDGTGELFF. The CDR3 region has the DNA TGTGCCACCAGCGGCGACGGGACCGGGGAGCTGTTTTTT.

This clone was seen a few times. The chain carries TRBV6-4 and TRBJ2-3; 9 bases line up with TRBD2. V dropped 0 bases and J dropped 4; count of bases not matched to a gene: 2. Germline V gene sequence: CDR1 MRHNA, CDR2 SNTAGT. The CDR3 is 15 residues long. The CDR3 nucleotides read TGTGCCAGCAGTGACTCTAGCGGGAGCGCAGATACGCAGTATTTT. This sequence encodes CASSDSSGSADTQYF.

The V and J genes are TRBV30 and TRBJ2-7; 9 bases are shared with TRBD2. V was pared by 7 bases and J by 3 bases, with 7 bases of the junction left unmatched. Germline CDR1 is GTSNPN and CDR2 is SVGIG (reference sequence). The CDR3 is made up of 13 amino acids. CDR3 amino acids: CASTGTSFYEQYF. Here the CDR3 DNA reads TGTGCCTCAACCGGGACTAGCTTCTACGAGCAGTACTTC.

This clone showed up just once. This chain uses TRBV5-1 with TRBJ2-5; a possible D gene is TRBD1 (6 bases). CDR1 SGHRS and CDR2 YFSETQ come from the germline V gene. Trimming took 1 base from V and 5 from J, leaving 18 bases between them. CDR3 size: 16 residues. The CDR3 spells CASSLTQGSGQETQYF. CDR3 in DNA: TGCGCCAGCAGCTTGACTCAGGGGAGTGGTCAGGAGACCCAGTACTTC.

This sequence joins TRBV5-4 and TRBJ1-1; D unresolved. Germline CDR1 reads SGHNT; CDR2 reads YYREEE (reference sequence). CDR3 length equals 17 residues. The V gene lost 0 bases and the J gene lost 1 base, with 16 bases spanning the gap. CDR3 in DNA: TGTGCCAGCAGCTTGGGTCGCCTGTATCCAGCGAACACTGAAGCTTTCTTT. Protein sequence: CASSLGRLYPANTEAFF.

V usage is TRBV10-3 and J usage is TRBJ2-2, with 7 nucleotides matching TRBD2. Germline V gene sequence: CDR1 ENHRY, CDR2 SYGVKD. Germline trimming cut 3 bases from V and 4 bases from J; bases unmatched to any gene: 5. The CDR3 runs 15 residues. CDR3 sequence reads: CAISESGISTGELFF. DNA for the CDR3: TGTGCCATCAGTGAAAGCGGGATAAGCACCGGGGAGCTGTTTTTT.

For this clone: This CDR3 is also generated by other DNA sequences in the sample. V and J are TRBV28 and TRBJ2-1, with D uncertain. CDR1 is MDHEN, CDR2 SYDVKM, per germline. With 2 bases removed from V and 4 bases from J, the gap between germline ends came to 6 bases. This CDR3 has 13 amino acids. CDR3: CASSLDLYNEQFF. For the CDR3, the DNA is TGTGCCAGCAGTTTAGACCTGTACAATGAGCAGTTCTTC.